These T cell receptor beta chains were read from a single sample in a study of siplizumab effects on memory and regulatory T cells. Sequencing used immunoSEQ multiplex PCR; TCRdb keeps in-frame clones, though not all of them. The table records 100,000 to 120,000 clones, roughly 89% of them present only once. Sequencing was performed on CD4+ T cells sorted from blood. These receptors all come from a human donor in good health. Both conserved end residues are part of each CDR3. The order of the fields is CDR3 protein, CDR3 DNA, V gene, CDR3 length, clone size, D gene, J gene. The D gene is left open where the match is weak. Rows give clone size only sometimes, using once, few, many, or a class for an expanded clone.

CASSFTETQYF,TGTGCCAGCAGCTTTACGGAGACCCAGTACTTC,TRBV7-2,11,.,.,TRBJ2-5
CASSSRQGQGEQYF,TGTGCCAGCAGCTCACGTCAGGGGCAAGGCGAGCAGTACTTC,TRBV11-2,14,.,.,TRBJ2-7
CASSPSSGTTGYNEQFF,TGTGCCAGCAGTCCATCTTCCGGGACTACCGGCTACAATGAGCAGTTCTTC,TRBV28,17,.,TRBD2,TRBJ2-1
CASSYSGRENIQYF,TGTGCCAGCAGTTATTCGGGACGGGAAAACATTCAGTACTTC,TRBV6-5,14,.,.,TRBJ2-4
CASSSAYSGPSEAFF,TGTGCCAGCAGTTCCGCATATTCCGGGCCCTCTGAAGCTTTCTTT,TRBV6-6,15,.,.,TRBJ1-1
CASSIERWRGMDEQFF,TGTGCCAGTAGTATAGAAAGGTGGAGGGGTATGGATGAGCAGTTCTTC,TRBV19,16,.,.,TRBJ2-1
CASSYSRPGGQPQHF,TGTGCCAGCAGTTACTCGCGGCCGGGCGGTCAGCCCCAGCATTTT,TRBV6-5,15,.,.,TRBJ1-5
CASSPGGHSAKNEQYF,TGTGCCAGCAGCCCGGGCGGGCATAGCGCCAAAAACGAGCAGTACTTC,TRBV5-6,16,.,.,TRBJ2-7
CASSLRTVYRAEAFF,TGTGCCAGCAGCCTCCGGACAGTTTATCGGGCTGAAGCTTTCTTT,TRBV7-2,15,once,.,TRBJ1-1
CASSGQTYSGANVLTF,TGCGCCAGCTCCGGGCAGACGTACTCTGGGGCCAACGTCCTGACTTTC,TRBV5-1,16,.,.,TRBJ2-6
CASNPGGNAGNEQFF,TGTGCCAGCAACCCGGGGGGTAATGCGGGAAATGAGCAGTTCTTC,TRBV28,15,.,TRBD2,TRBJ2-1
CASSTLGELGDTQYF,TGTGCCAGCAGCACATTGGGGGAATTGGGAGATACGCAGTATTTT,TRBV7-9,15,.,.,TRBJ2-3
CASSQNPDTGELFF,TGTGCCAGCAGCCAAAATCCTGATACCGGGGAGCTGTTTTTT,TRBV7-7,14,.,.,TRBJ2-2
CASSVGGLVGNEQFF,TGTGCCAGCAGCGTAGGGGGACTAGTCGGAAATGAGCAGTTCTTC,TRBV9,15,.,TRBD2,TRBJ2-1
CASSLAFHPGTADGYTF,TGCGCCAGCAGCTTGGCATTTCACCCCGGGACAGCAGATGGCTACACCTTC,TRBV5-1,17,.,TRBD1,TRBJ1-2
CASSPRDSRTDTQYF,TGCGCCAGCAGCCCACGGGACAGCCGCACAGATACGCAGTATTTT,TRBV5-1,15,.,TRBD1,TRBJ2-3
CASSIDAPAGRYSNQPQHF,TGTGCCAGTAGTATAGATGCCCCGGCAGGGCGGTATAGCAATCAGCCCCAGCATTTT,TRBV19,19,.,.,TRBJ1-5
CASTPSTGNYGYTF,TGTGCCAGCACCCCCTCGACAGGGAACTATGGCTACACCTTC,TRBV5-4,14,.,TRBD1,TRBJ1-2
CASSFWFAGNQPQHF,TGTGCCAGCAGCTTTTGGTTTGCGGGCAATCAGCCCCAGCATTTT,TRBV11-3,15,.,.,TRBJ1-5
CASSERTSGGGTQYF,TGTGCCAGCAGTGAAAGGACTAGCGGGGGAGGGACCCAGTACTTC,TRBV2,15,once,TRBD2,TRBJ2-5
CASSPGDRGGETQYF,TGCGCCAGCAGCCCAGGGGACAGGGGAGGAGAGACCCAGTACTTC,TRBV5-1,15,.,TRBD1,TRBJ2-5
CASSPLLGNTIYF,TGTGCCAGCTCACCCCTTCTTGGAAACACCATATATTTT,TRBV18,13,.,.,TRBJ1-3
CAISARTGVGGYGYTF,TGTGCCATCAGCGCCCGGACAGGGGTCGGAGGGTATGGCTACACCTTC,TRBV10-3,16,once,TRBD1,TRBJ1-2
CASSITGGGEQYF,TGTGCCAGTAGTATCACGGGGGGCGGCGAGCAGTACTTC,TRBV19,13,.,.,TRBJ2-7
CASSSGLAGGTDTQYF,TGCGCCAGCAGCTCTGGACTAGCGGGGGGTACAGATACGCAGTATTTT,TRBV5-1,16,.,TRBD2,TRBJ2-3
CASSLSKGPGGYTF,TGTGCCAGCAGTTTATCAAAGGGGCCCGGGGGCTACACCTTC,TRBV27,14,.,.,TRBJ1-2
CASSQTLGDTEAFF,TGCGCCAGCAGCCAAACCTTAGGGGACACTGAAGCTTTCTTT,TRBV4-1,14,.,.,TRBJ1-1
CASSLGGTGKETQYF,TGCGCCAGCAGCTTGGGGGGGACAGGCAAAGAGACCCAGTACTTC,TRBV5-1,15,.,TRBD1,TRBJ2-5
CASSSMFGSYEQYF,TGTGCCAGCAGCTCAATGTTCGGTTCCTACGAGCAGTACTTC,TRBV7-3,14,.,.,TRBJ2-7
CASSVGVDTQYF,TGTGCCAGCAGCGTAGGAGTGGATACGCAGTATTTT,TRBV9,12,.,.,TRBJ2-3
CASSSAGSLNEKLFF,TGTGCCAGCAGCTCCGCAGGGTCGCTGAATGAAAAACTGTTTTTT,TRBV11-2,15,.,.,TRBJ1-4
CASSVYGSTDTQYF,TGTGCCAGCAGCGTATACGGGAGCACAGATACGCAGTATTTT,TRBV9,14,.,.,TRBJ2-3
CASSSRTAISPLHF,TGTGCCAGTAGTTCCCGAACAGCCATTTCACCCCTCCACTTT,TRBV19,14,.,.,TRBJ1-6
CASRGDSNSPLHF,TGTGCCAGCAGGGGGGATAGTAATTCACCCCTCCACTTT,TRBV2,13,few,.,TRBJ1-6
CASSLTAAWNEQFF,TGTGCCAGCAGCTTAACTGCGGCTTGGAATGAGCAGTTCTTC,TRBV11-2,14,.,.,TRBJ2-1
CASSHSWETQYF,TGTGCCAGCAGCCACTCTTGGGAGACCCAGTACTTC,TRBV21-1,12,once,.,TRBJ2-5
CATSSGGAWGHNEQFF,TGTGCCACCAGTAGCGGGGGGGCCTGGGGACACAATGAGCAGTTCTTC,TRBV15,16,.,TRBD2,TRBJ2-1
CASTDGQSYTGELFF,TGCGCCAGCACCGACGGACAGAGTTACACCGGGGAGCTGTTTTTT,TRBV5-1,15,.,.,TRBJ2-2
CASGLVLGLAGSSSTDTQYF,TGTGCTAGTGGTTTGGTACTTGGACTAGCGGGGTCCTCTAGCACAGATACGCAGTATTTT,TRBV12-5,20,.,TRBD2,TRBJ2-3
CASSPDRVNTEAFF,TGTGCCAGTAGCCCTGACAGGGTGAACACTGAAGCTTTCTTT,TRBV19,14,.,TRBD1,TRBJ1-1
CASNFGRGGREKLFF,TGTGCCAGTAACTTCGGCCGAGGGGGTAGGGAAAAACTGTTTTTT,TRBV19,15,.,.,TRBJ1-4
CASSLRDREDGYTF,TGTGCCAGCAGCCTAAGGGACAGGGAGGATGGCTACACCTTC,TRBV12-1,14,.,.,TRBJ1-2
CASSVGVRGDQETQYF,TGTGCCAGCAGTGTCGGGGTGCGGGGGGATCAAGAGACCCAGTACTTC,TRBV6-1,16,once,TRBD2,TRBJ2-5
CATSRELSYEQYF,TGTGCCACCAGCAGAGAGTTATCCTACGAGCAGTACTTC,TRBV15,13,.,.,TRBJ2-7
CASSMRSGAYTDTQYF,TGTGCCAGTAGTATGAGGAGCGGGGCCTACACAGATACGCAGTATTTT,TRBV19,16,.,TRBD2,TRBJ2-3
CSVEDSYEYF,TGCAGCGTTGAAGATAGCTATGAGTATTTT,TRBV29-1,10,.,.,TRBJ2-3
CASSLGGTVVGKLFF,TGTGCCAGCAGTCTTGGCGGGACGGTCGTAGGGAAACTGTTTTTT,TRBV6-1,15,.,.,TRBJ1-4
CASSRESVSGRDYEQYF,TGTGCCAGCAGCCGGGAGAGCGTGTCGGGCCGCGACTACGAGCAGTACTTC,TRBV5-4,17,.,.,TRBJ2-7
CASSRTGANYGYTF,TGTGCCAGCAGCAGGACAGGGGCGAACTATGGCTACACCTTC,TRBV2,14,once,TRBD1,TRBJ1-2
CASSIDQGREAFF,TGTGCCAGTAGTATAGATCAAGGGCGAGAAGCTTTCTTT,TRBV19,13,once,.,TRBJ1-1
CASSFPLSGTGELFF,TGTGCCAGCAGCTTTCCACTCTCCGGAACCGGGGAGCTGTTTTTT,TRBV7-3,15,.,.,TRBJ2-2
CATRGDGQGAGELFF,TGTGCCACCAGGGGTGACGGACAGGGGGCCGGGGAGCTGTTTTTT,TRBV2,15,.,TRBD1,TRBJ2-2
CASSSGVQPQHF,TGTGCCAGCAGCTCCGGCGTTCAGCCCCAGCATTTT,TRBV7-2,12,.,.,TRBJ1-5
CASSSQDSGANVLTF,TGCGCCAGCAGCTCTCAGGACTCTGGGGCCAACGTCCTGACTTTC,TRBV5-1,15,.,.,TRBJ2-6
CASSPGQRSNQPQHF,TGTGCCAGCAGCCCGGGACAGAGAAGCAATCAGCCCCAGCATTTT,TRBV6-1,15,.,TRBD1,TRBJ1-5
CAISESGQAEQPQHF,TGTGCCATCAGTGAGTCAGGTCAGGCGGAACAGCCCCAGCATTTT,TRBV10-3,15,.,.,TRBJ1-5
CASSPHLDPRRGELFF,TGTGCCAGCAGCCCTCACCTGGACCCCCGGAGGGGGGAGCTGTTTTTT,TRBV9,16,.,.,TRBJ2-2